These T cell receptor beta chains were read from a single sample in a study of control samples from healthy donors and cancer patients. Profiled with immunoSEQ multiplex PCR; TCRdb holds only in-frame clones, not every one. The sample contains around 120,000 clones, about 87% of which appear only once. Material: blood. All receptors derive from a man aged 35-49 years in good health. The CDR3 runs from the conserved cysteine through the conserved F or W. D genes are given only for firm matches. Where a row states a size, it is once, few, many or the class of an expanded clone; other rows omit it.

v_call: TRBV3-1/TRBV3-2; cdr3_length: 14; j_call: TRBJ1-6; d_call: .; clone_size: .; cdr3_nt: TGTGCCAGCAGCCTCGGACCCAATAATTCACCCCTCCACTTT; cdr3_aa: CASSLGPNNSPLHF
v_call: TRBV19; cdr3_length: 13; j_call: TRBJ1-1; d_call: .; clone_size: .; cdr3_nt: TGTGCCAGTAGTATGACGGCGAACACTGAAGCTTTCTTT; cdr3_aa: CASSMTANTEAFF
v_call: TRBV24-1; cdr3_length: 14; j_call: TRBJ2-2; d_call: .; clone_size: .; cdr3_nt: TGTGCCACCAGTGATCCGAGGGGTCCCGGGGAGCTGTTTTTT; cdr3_aa: CATSDPRGPGELFF
v_call: TRBV10-3; cdr3_length: 16; j_call: TRBJ1-3; d_call: TRBD1; clone_size: once; cdr3_nt: TGTGCCATCAGTGATCCGGGACAGGACTCTGGAAACACCATATATTTT; cdr3_aa: CAISDPGQDSGNTIYF
v_call: TRBV7-9; cdr3_length: 15; j_call: TRBJ2-7; d_call: .; clone_size: many; cdr3_nt: TGTGCCAGCAGCCCTAGGGACGGTAGAGCCTACGAGCAGTACTTC; cdr3_aa: CASSPRDGRAYEQYF
v_call: TRBV7-3; cdr3_length: 16; j_call: TRBJ2-1; d_call: TRBD1; clone_size: .; cdr3_nt: TGTGCCAGCAGCTTAGGACAGGGGGCTTCCTACAATGAGCAGTTCTTC; cdr3_aa: CASSLGQGASYNEQFF
v_call: TRBV7-2; cdr3_length: 14; j_call: TRBJ1-2; d_call: TRBD1; clone_size: .; cdr3_nt: TGTGCCAGCAGCTTAGGAGGACAGGGTGATGGCTACACCTTC; cdr3_aa: CASSLGGQGDGYTF
v_call: TRBV19; cdr3_length: 11; j_call: TRBJ1-1; d_call: .; clone_size: .; cdr3_nt: TGTGCCAGTATTAAAAGCACTGAAGCTTTCTTT; cdr3_aa: CASIKSTEAFF
v_call: TRBV24-1; cdr3_length: 16; j_call: TRBJ1-4; d_call: .; clone_size: .; cdr3_nt: TGTGCCACCAGTGATTCATATGACAGCCCAGACGAAAAACTGTTTTTT; cdr3_aa: CATSDSYDSPDEKLFF
v_call: TRBV3-1/TRBV3-2; cdr3_length: 16; j_call: TRBJ1-1; d_call: TRBD1; clone_size: .; cdr3_nt: TGTGCCAGCAGCCTCGTCGGGACAGGGGAGAACACTGAAGCTTTCTTT; cdr3_aa: CASSLVGTGENTEAFF
v_call: TRBV29-1; cdr3_length: 12; j_call: TRBJ1-1; d_call: .; clone_size: .; cdr3_nt: TGCAGCGTTGAATTGCATAACACTGAAGCTTTCTTT; cdr3_aa: CSVELHNTEAFF
v_call: TRBV7-2; cdr3_length: 15; j_call: TRBJ1-5; d_call: .; clone_size: .; cdr3_nt: TGTGCCAGCAGCTCCCAGGCGGGTGGCAATCAGCCCCAGCATTTT; cdr3_aa: CASSSQAGGNQPQHF
v_call: TRBV6-4; cdr3_length: 15; j_call: TRBJ2-1; d_call: TRBD1; clone_size: .; cdr3_nt: TGTGCCAGCAGTGATCGCGGGACAGGGGGGAATGAGCAGTTCTTC; cdr3_aa: CASSDRGTGGNEQFF
v_call: TRBV11-1; cdr3_length: 15; j_call: TRBJ2-7; d_call: .; clone_size: .; cdr3_nt: TGTGCCAGCAGCCCTATCGACGCGAGCTCCTACGAGCAGTACTTC; cdr3_aa: CASSPIDASSYEQYF
v_call: TRBV5-6; cdr3_length: 13; j_call: TRBJ1-1; d_call: .; clone_size: .; cdr3_nt: TGTGCCAGCAGCAATACAGGGAGCACTGAAGCTTTCTTT; cdr3_aa: CASSNTGSTEAFF
v_call: TRBV2; cdr3_length: 13; j_call: TRBJ1-5; d_call: TRBD1; clone_size: .; cdr3_nt: TGTGCCAGCAGAGGACAGGGGACTCAGCCCCAGCATTTT; cdr3_aa: CASRGQGTQPQHF
v_call: TRBV6-5; cdr3_length: 14; j_call: TRBJ1-1; d_call: .; clone_size: .; cdr3_nt: TGTGCCATACCCCTGACGGGGATGAGCACTGAAGCTTTCTTT; cdr3_aa: CAIPLTGMSTEAFF
v_call: TRBV5-6; cdr3_length: 17; j_call: TRBJ1-6; d_call: .; clone_size: .; cdr3_nt: TGTGCCAGCAGCTTGGTACAGGGTTTTAGTCCGGATTCACCCCTCCACTTT; cdr3_aa: CASSLVQGFSPDSPLHF
v_call: TRBV29-1; cdr3_length: 13; j_call: TRBJ2-7; d_call: .; clone_size: .; cdr3_nt: TGCAGCGCCCGGGGTGACAAGACCCCCTGGCAGTACTTC; cdr3_aa: CSARGDKTPWQYF
v_call: TRBV30; cdr3_length: 14; j_call: TRBJ2-2; d_call: .; clone_size: .; cdr3_nt: TGTGCCGGGCAGGGACTCTCGAACACCGGGGAGCTGTTTTTT; cdr3_aa: CAGQGLSNTGELFF
v_call: TRBV21-1; cdr3_length: 11; j_call: TRBJ2-5; d_call: .; clone_size: .; cdr3_nt: TGTGCCAGCAGCAAAGGAAAGACCCAGTACTTC; cdr3_aa: CASSKGKTQYF
v_call: TRBV6-5; cdr3_length: 14; j_call: TRBJ2-7; d_call: .; clone_size: .; cdr3_nt: TGTGCCAGCATCCCCGCGGGGCCGCTCTACGAGCAGTACTTC; cdr3_aa: CASIPAGPLYEQYF
v_call: TRBV5-1; cdr3_length: 13; j_call: TRBJ2-7; d_call: .; clone_size: .; cdr3_nt: TGCGCCAGCAGCTTGCAGGGCTCCTACGAGCAGTACTTC; cdr3_aa: CASSLQGSYEQYF
v_call: TRBV2; cdr3_length: 15; j_call: TRBJ1-2; d_call: .; clone_size: once; cdr3_nt: TGTGCCAGCAGTTTTGGACAGAGCTATAAATATGGCTACACCTTC; cdr3_aa: CASSFGQSYKYGYTF
v_call: TRBV3-1/TRBV3-2; cdr3_length: 14; j_call: TRBJ2-1; d_call: TRBD2; clone_size: .; cdr3_nt: TGTGCCAGCAGCCCGGAGCGGGGTGGAGATGAGCAGTTCTTC; cdr3_aa: CASSPERGGDEQFF
v_call: TRBV24-1; cdr3_length: 13; j_call: TRBJ2-3; d_call: .; clone_size: .; cdr3_nt: TGTGCCACCAAAGTGGCCGATACAGATACGCAGTATTTT; cdr3_aa: CATKVADTDTQYF
v_call: TRBV6-5; cdr3_length: 15; j_call: TRBJ2-1; d_call: .; clone_size: .; cdr3_nt: TGTGCCAGCAGCCCGGAGGGGCTCCGAAACAATGAGCAGTTCTTC; cdr3_aa: CASSPEGLRNNEQFF
v_call: TRBV10-1; cdr3_length: 15; j_call: TRBJ2-5; d_call: TRBD2; clone_size: .; cdr3_nt: TGCGCCAGCAGAGTTAGCGGGGGGGCGATAGAGACCCAGTACTTC; cdr3_aa: CASRVSGGAIETQYF
v_call: TRBV13; cdr3_length: 17; j_call: TRBJ2-3; d_call: .; clone_size: .; cdr3_nt: TGTGCCAGCAGCTCCCGGGGGGTCGGGGGGCGAGAAGATACGCAGTATTTT; cdr3_aa: CASSSRGVGGREDTQYF
v_call: TRBV11-2; cdr3_length: 13; j_call: TRBJ2-7; d_call: .; clone_size: .; cdr3_nt: TGTGCCAGCAGCTTAGTCAGGGGAGGAGGGCAGTACTTC; cdr3_aa: CASSLVRGGGQYF
v_call: TRBV29-1; cdr3_length: 16; j_call: TRBJ2-3; d_call: .; clone_size: .; cdr3_nt: TGCAGCGTAACAGAACGGGTAACCCTCCTCACAGATACGCAGTATTTT; cdr3_aa: CSVTERVTLLTDTQYF
v_call: TRBV5-5; cdr3_length: 15; j_call: TRBJ1-2; d_call: .; clone_size: .; cdr3_nt: TGTGCCAGCAGCGCACTTGATAACAGTAACTATGGCTACACCTTC; cdr3_aa: CASSALDNSNYGYTF
v_call: TRBV6-5; cdr3_length: 15; j_call: TRBJ2-7; d_call: .; clone_size: .; cdr3_nt: TGTGCCAGCAGTTCCGGCGGAGGGGGGAGCTACGAGCAGTACTTC; cdr3_aa: CASSSGGGGSYEQYF
v_call: TRBV20-1; cdr3_length: 10; j_call: TRBJ1-2; d_call: .; clone_size: .; cdr3_nt: TGCAGTGCTTACAGCTATGGCTACACCTTC; cdr3_aa: CSAYSYGYTF
v_call: TRBV11-2; cdr3_length: 15; j_call: TRBJ2-1; d_call: .; clone_size: .; cdr3_nt: TGTGCCAGCAGCGCCAGGGCCGCGTCCTACAATGAGCAGTTCTTC; cdr3_aa: CASSARAASYNEQFF
v_call: TRBV3-1/TRBV3-2; cdr3_length: 15; j_call: TRBJ2-7; d_call: .; clone_size: .; cdr3_nt: TGTGCCAGCAGCCAAGAGGTTGGTCTATCCTACGAGCAGTACTTC; cdr3_aa: CASSQEVGLSYEQYF
v_call: TRBV2; cdr3_length: 13; j_call: TRBJ2-7; d_call: .; clone_size: .; cdr3_nt: TGTGCCAGCAGTGGAAATACCGCCTACGAGCAGTACTTC; cdr3_aa: CASSGNTAYEQYF
v_call: TRBV25-1; cdr3_length: 13; j_call: TRBJ2-5; d_call: .; clone_size: .; cdr3_nt: TGTGCCAGCAGTGAATGGGGATACGAGACCCAGTACTTC; cdr3_aa: CASSEWGYETQYF
v_call: TRBV18; cdr3_length: 12; j_call: TRBJ2-5; d_call: .; clone_size: .; cdr3_nt: TGTGCCAGCTCACCGGACAGTGCGACCCAGTACTTC; cdr3_aa: CASSPDSATQYF
v_call: TRBV6-6; cdr3_length: 15; j_call: TRBJ2-2; d_call: TRBD1; clone_size: .; cdr3_nt: TGTGCCAGCAGTGACCGGGACAGGGGCACCGGGGAGCTGTTTTTT; cdr3_aa: CASSDRDRGTGELFF
v_call: TRBV12-5; cdr3_length: 13; j_call: TRBJ2-5; d_call: .; clone_size: .; cdr3_nt: TGTGCTTCCTCGGGCCCGTACCAAGAGACCCAGTACTTC; cdr3_aa: CASSGPYQETQYF
v_call: TRBV7-2; cdr3_length: 15; j_call: TRBJ1-1; d_call: .; clone_size: .; cdr3_nt: TGTGCCTCATTTAGGTCGGCCGTCCCGAACACTGAAGCTTTCTTT; cdr3_aa: CASFRSAVPNTEAFF
v_call: TRBV19; cdr3_length: 13; j_call: TRBJ2-3; d_call: TRBD2; clone_size: .; cdr3_nt: TGTGCCAGTAGTATCGGACTAGCGGATACGCAGTATTTT; cdr3_aa: CASSIGLADTQYF
v_call: TRBV25-1; cdr3_length: 13; j_call: TRBJ1-2; d_call: TRBD1; clone_size: .; cdr3_nt: TGTGCCAGCAGGGGGACAGGGGAATATGGCTACACCTTC; cdr3_aa: CASRGTGEYGYTF
v_call: TRBV4-3; cdr3_length: 15; j_call: TRBJ2-1; d_call: .; clone_size: .; cdr3_nt: TGCGCCAGCAGCCAAGATCGCGACAGCCTCAATGAGCAGTTCTTC; cdr3_aa: CASSQDRDSLNEQFF
v_call: TRBV25-1; cdr3_length: 14; j_call: TRBJ2-1; d_call: TRBD1; clone_size: .; cdr3_nt: TGTGCCAGCAGTGAAGGACAGGGCCACAATGAGCAGTTCTTC; cdr3_aa: CASSEGQGHNEQFF
v_call: TRBV5-1; cdr3_length: 15; j_call: TRBJ2-1; d_call: .; clone_size: .; cdr3_nt: TGCGCCAGCAGCACCACAGGGCAACTGGTAAATGAGCAGTTCTTC; cdr3_aa: CASSTTGQLVNEQFF
v_call: TRBV24-1; cdr3_length: 13; j_call: TRBJ2-5; d_call: .; clone_size: .; cdr3_nt: TGTGCCACCAGTGATTTACAAGAAGAGACCCAGTACTTC; cdr3_aa: CATSDLQEETQYF
v_call: TRBV7-3; cdr3_length: 14; j_call: TRBJ1-1; d_call: TRBD1; clone_size: .; cdr3_nt: TGTGCCAGCAGCTCACAGGGGCCGAGGACTGAAGCTTTCTTT; cdr3_aa: CASSSQGPRTEAFF
v_call: TRBV5-1; cdr3_length: 13; j_call: TRBJ1-1; d_call: .; clone_size: .; cdr3_nt: TGCGCCAGCAGATCAGGGGTGGACACTGAAGCTTTCTTT; cdr3_aa: CASRSGVDTEAFF
v_call: TRBV7-8; cdr3_length: 14; j_call: TRBJ1-5; d_call: .; clone_size: .; cdr3_nt: TGTGCCAGCAGCTTTGATATAGTTAATCAGCCCCAGCATTTT; cdr3_aa: CASSFDIVNQPQHF
v_call: TRBV11-3; cdr3_length: 17; j_call: TRBJ2-1; d_call: .; clone_size: .; cdr3_nt: TGTGCCAGCAGCTTATCGGTCGGAGGGAGCTCCTACAATGAGCAGTTCTTC; cdr3_aa: CASSLSVGGSSYNEQFF
v_call: TRBV20-1; cdr3_length: 15; j_call: TRBJ1-2; d_call: TRBD1; clone_size: .; cdr3_nt: TGCAGTGCTAGTTCGTTTGGTAGGACAGGGTCTGGCTACACCTTC; cdr3_aa: CSASSFGRTGSGYTF
v_call: TRBV3-1/TRBV3-2; cdr3_length: 15; j_call: TRBJ2-7; d_call: .; clone_size: .; cdr3_nt: TGTGCCAGCAGCCAAGGGCTAGTGGGGATCTACGAGCAGTACTTC; cdr3_aa: CASSQGLVGIYEQYF
v_call: TRBV5-4; cdr3_length: 13; j_call: TRBJ2-3; d_call: .; clone_size: .; cdr3_nt: TGTGCCAGCAGCTTGACGGGCACAGATACGCAGTATTTT; cdr3_aa: CASSLTGTDTQYF
v_call: TRBV10-1; cdr3_length: 15; j_call: TRBJ1-2; d_call: .; clone_size: .; cdr3_nt: TGCGCCAGCAGTGAAGGAGGATACTCTAACTATGGCTACACCTTC; cdr3_aa: CASSEGGYSNYGYTF
v_call: TRBV3-1/TRBV3-2; cdr3_length: 13; j_call: TRBJ1-5; d_call: .; clone_size: few; cdr3_nt: TGTGCCAGCAGCCAAGGGGGGGTCCAGCCCCAGCATTTT; cdr3_aa: CASSQGGVQPQHF